The 26 T cell receptor beta chains in this list originate from one sample, sequenced in a study of post-analysis software for immune sequencing data. Study-wide results and caveats: Included in a set of about 5 TRBV segments more frequent in patients than controls were TRBV5-6, TRBV5-1 and TRBV20-1.

What these receptors recognize is not known. Carried by the TCR beta cDNA libraries were unique molecular identifiers. A single record per CDR3 protein comes from TCRdb applying MiXCR to the PCR reads. The repertoire holds a few hundred thousand distinct CDR3 sequences, with about a third as singletons. Material for sequencing was blood. The receptors were sampled from a girl aged 5-17 years with multiple sclerosis.

This clonotype was detected only a few times. The gene calls are TRBV27 and TRBJ2-7, with D possibly being TRBD1 or TRBD2 (5 bases each). This CDR3 region has 15 residues. CDR1 MNHEY and CDR2 SMNVEV come from the germline V gene (reference sequence). V was cut by 6 bases and J by 1 base, with 16 bases left in between. The CDR3 coding sequence is TGTGCCAGCAGACCGTTGGGGGATGGGTCCTACGAGCAGTACTTC. As protein: CASRPLGDGSYEQYF.

This clonotype was recorded many times. The genes are TRBV7-2 and TRBJ2-3, with D unresolved. Germline V gives CDR1 SGHTA, CDR2 FQGNSA. Trimming stripped 5 bases from V and 0 bases from J, with 15 bases between. The CDR3 runs 16 residues. The DNA for the CDR3 is TGTGCCAGCAGCCCGCGGCCGGGCCCTAGCACAGATACGCAGTATTTT. It is translated as CASSPRPGPSTDTQYF.

This rearrangement joins TRBV12-3 or TRBV12-4 to TRBJ2-3; weak D call: TRBD1 (5 bases). V was trimmed by 9 bases and J by 2 bases, leaving 15 bases between them. The CDR3 runs 14 residues. CDR3 sequence reads: CASCGQGPTDTQYF. CDR3 bases: TGTGCCAGTTGTGGGCAGGGCCCCACAGATACGCAGTATTTT.

The J gene is TRBJ2-3, the V gene TRBV7-9, with 8 bases aligning to TRBD2. V lost 3 bases and J lost 0; bases outside the gene matches: 2. Germline CDR1 is SEHNR and CDR2 is FQNEAQ (reference sequence). This CDR3 has 15 amino acids. In nucleotides, the CDR3 is TGTGCCAGCAGCTTCATAGCGGGGAGCACAGATACGCAGTATTTT. Translated: CASSFIAGSTDTQYF.

The genes are TRBV24-1 and TRBJ2-3, with D perhaps assigned TRBD1 or TRBD2 (7 bases each). The V and J ends lost 2 bases and 3 bases respectively, with 14 bases between them. This CDR3 contains 16 residues. The germline gives CDR1 KGHDR, CDR2 SFDVKD. The CDR3 loop is CATSDYRGGRTDTQYF. CDR3 coding DNA: TGTGCCACCAGTGATTACAGGGGAGGGAGGACAGATACGCAGTATTTT.

The CDR3, as DNA: TGTGCCAGCAGTTACCATCGAACGGCTGAAGCTTTCTTT. Its protein product is CASSYHRTAEAFF. The chain uses TRBV6-5 and TRBJ1-1; D not resolved. Trimming left V 2 bases short and J 6 bases short, with 10 bases between. Germline CDR1 MNHEY, CDR2 SVGAGI. This CDR3 spans 13 amino acids.

This clonotype was detected a few times. The chain is built from TRBV11-2 and TRBJ1-1; D is unresolved. The germline V gene encodes CDR1 SGHAT and CDR2 FQNNGV. V gave up 1 base and J gave up 5 bases, with 8 bases separating them. CDR3 length: 13 residues. The CDR3 is CASSLGQATEAFF. The CDR3 region has the DNA TGTGCCAGCAGCTTAGGTCAGGCAACTGAAGCTTTCTTT.

There are a few counts of this clonotype. The rearrangement links TRBV4-2 to TRBJ1-5, with D uncertain. The germline V gene has CDR1 LGHNA and CDR2 YNFKEQ. This CDR3 comprises 14 residues. The V end lost 1 base, the J end lost 3 bases, and 7 bases lay between the germline ends. The CDR3 is CASSQGGNNQPQHF. As DNA, the CDR3 is TGTGCCAGCAGCCAAGGGGGAAACAATCAGCCCCAGCATTTT.

This clonotype was found once. This is likely a read error, given that the CDR3 carries no conserved phenylalanine or tryptophan at its end. This chain joins TRBV12-3 or TRBV12-4 and TRBJ2-1; D might be TRBD2 (7 bases). Trimming took off 7 bases at V and 5 bases at J, with 15 bases between the two ends. The CDR3 loop spans 14 amino acids. The CDR3 DNA reads TGTGCCAGCACTCTACAGGGACTACACAATGAGCAGTTCTGC. Its protein product is CASTLQGLHNEQFC.

The CDR3 reads CASSFSSYRGKRPEKLFF. The CDR3 DNA is TGTGCCAGCAGCTTTAGCAGCTACCGGGGAAAGAGGCCAGAAAAACTGTTTTTT. The gene calls are TRBV28 and TRBJ1-4; the D is unclear. In germline, CDR1 is MDHEN, CDR2 SYDVKM. This CDR3 spans 18 amino acids. Trimming took 6 bases from V and 8 from J, leaving 28 bases between them.

The V gene is TRBV4-3, the J gene TRBJ2-7; D is perhaps TRBD1 (5 bases). Germline lookup yields CDR1 LGHNA and CDR2 YSLEER. This CDR3 has 15 amino acids. Between the trimmed V and J ends, which lost 4 bases and 0 bases, there was a span of 13 bases. CDR3: CASSLADSVSYEQYF. In DNA form, the CDR3 reads TGCGCCAGCAGCCTAGCCGACAGTGTCTCCTACGAGCAGTACTTC.

To note about this clonotype: The junction differs from germline at one of its ends, possibly a read error. The V call is TRBV6-1, the J call TRBJ2-5, with 9 bases fitting TRBD1. Germline loops: CDR1 MNHNS, CDR2 SASEGT. This CDR3 is 15 amino acids long. CDR3 nucleotides: TGTGCCCGCAGTGAACACAGGGGGCGAGATGAGACCCAGTACTTC. Translating gives CARSEHRGRDETQYF.

The chain is built from TRBV4-1 and TRBJ2-1; TRBD2 aligns across 9 bases. V gave up 4 bases and J gave up 8 bases; unmatched junction bases: 9. Germline assignment: CDR1 MGHRA and CDR2 YSYEKL. The CDR3 has 15 residues. CDR3 nucleotides: TGCGCCAGCAGCCGACTACCTAGCGGGGTCGATGAGCAGTTCTTC. This translates into CASSRLPSGVDEQFF.

The rearrangement links TRBV6-1 to TRBJ2-4, with a tentative D call TRBD1 (5 bases). Germline V gives CDR1 MNHNS, CDR2 SASEGT. The CDR3 covers 16 residues. The V and J ends lost 4 bases and 3 bases respectively, with 16 bases between them. CDR3 sequence: CASSGQGGVVKNIQYF. The CDR3 DNA is TGTGCCAGCAGTGGGCAGGGCGGAGTGGTCAAAAACATTCAGTACTTC.

In its sample, this clonotype was seen a few times. V gene TRBV7-8 combines with J gene TRBJ2-1; 9 nucleotides align to TRBD2. V lost 6 bases and J lost 5; bases outside the gene matches: 8. Germline CDR1 and CDR2: SGHVS and FQNEAQ. The CDR3 sequence is 15 residues long. The CDR3 here is CASRMRGGRDNEQFF. CDR3 nucleotides: TGTGCCAGCAGGATGCGGGGGGGCCGCGACAATGAGCAGTTCTTC.

The genes are TRBV28 and TRBJ2-5; D may be TRBD2 (7 bases). CDR1 is MDHEN and CDR2 is SYDVKM in the germline V gene. Between the trimmed V and J ends, which lost 6 bases and 5 bases, there was a span of 22 bases. This CDR3 is 16 amino acids long. The CDR3 sequence: CASSDPGELGGETQYF. The CDR3 DNA reads TGTGCCAGCAGCGATCCAGGGGAATTGGGAGGGGAGACCCAGTACTTC.

This clonotype was counted between two and nine times. The chain couples TRBV6-6 to TRBJ2-1, with 12 nucleotides matching TRBD2. Looked up from germline, CDR1 is MNHNY and CDR2 is SVGAGI (reference sequence). The CDR3 is 11 residues long. The trim removed 9 bases at V and 15 bases at J, leaving 6 bases unmatched. Here the CDR3 DNA reads TGTGCCAGTGGACTAGCGGGGATCACGTTCTTC. Encoded protein: CASGLAGITFF.

The V gene is TRBV7-9, the J gene TRBJ1-4; possibly TRBD1 for D (5 bases). The V gene's germline CDR1 is SEHNR and CDR2 FQNEAQ (reference sequence). This CDR3 is built from 16 residues. V shed 5 bases and J shed 4 bases, with 17 bases lying between them. The CDR3 bases are TGTGCCAGCAGCCAAGGGGAGAGTGAGGTTAATGAAAAACTGTTTTTT. Its protein product is CASSQGESEVNEKLFF.

The J gene is TRBJ2-3, the V gene TRBV29-1, with D possibly being TRBD2 (5 bases). Trimming pared 6 bases from V and 6 bases from J, leaving 13 bases between. CDR3 length: 12 residues. The V gene's germline CDR1 is SQVTM and CDR2 ANQGSEA. The CDR3 region is CSVAEDPDTQYF. The CDR3 DNA is TGCAGCGTAGCGGAGGACCCCGATACGCAGTATTTT.

This chain uses TRBV7-2 with TRBJ2-7; perhaps TRBD1 as D (6 bases). The CDR3 covers 14 residues. Germline V gene lookup returns CDR1 SGHTA and CDR2 FQGNSA. Between the trimmed V and J ends, which lost 2 bases and 5 bases, there was a span of 13 bases. The CDR3 nucleotides read TGTGCCAGCAGCTTACAGGGGCACGTAGACGAGCAGTACTTC. Protein sequence: CASSLQGHVDEQYF.

The chain links TRBV21-1 to TRBJ2-5. TRBV21-1 is tagged as a pseudogene. CDR3 length: 10 residues. CDR3 DNA: TGTGCCAGTACCTCAGAGACCCAGTACTTC. Residues: CASTSETQYF.

This clonotype occurred a few times. The rearrangement links TRBV15 to TRBJ2-1, with D possibly TRBD1 on 5 matching bases. Trimming took 1 base from V and 8 from J, leaving 12 bases between them. The CDR3 has 14 amino acids. Per the germline V gene, CDR1 is LNHNV and CDR2 is YYDKDF (reference sequence). The CDR3 sequence: CATSRGGRVHEQFF. The DNA of the CDR3 is TGTGCCACCAGCAGAGGGGGCCGGGTGCATGAGCAGTTCTTC.

Regarding this clonotype: A much larger clone is a single base away; this may be a read error. The chain joins TRBV5-5 to TRBJ1-5, with D hard to call. Trimming left V 3 bases short and J 5 bases short, with 12 bases between. The CDR3 is 14 residues long. The germline V gene encodes CDR1 SGHKS and CDR2 YYEKEE (reference sequence). The CDR3: CASSWEGKDQPQHF. The CDR3 nucleotides are TGTGCCAGCAGCTGGGAGGGCAAGGATCAGCCCCAGCATTTT. The complete variable domain, with remaining parts taken from reference TRBV5-5 and TRBJ1-5, reads DAGVTQSPTHLIKTRGQQVTLRCSPISGHKSVSWYQQVLGQGPQFIFQYYEKEERGRGNFPDRFSARQFPNYSSELNVNALLLGDSALYLCASSWEGKDQPQHFGDGTRLSIL.

The chain couples TRBV6-5 to TRBJ2-3; tentatively, D is TRBD1 or TRBD2 (5 bases each). V lost 4 bases to trimming and J lost 0 bases, with 8 bases between them. The germline V gene has CDR1 MNHEY and CDR2 SVGAGI. This CDR3 spans 14 amino acids. CDR3 sequence reads: CASSWDASTDTQYF. CDR3 in DNA: TGTGCCAGCAGTTGGGACGCTAGCACAGATACGCAGTATTTT.

In this sample, this clonotype turned up a few times. The rearrangement uses TRBV6-2 or TRBV6-3 and TRBJ2-3; D might be TRBD1 or TRBD2, each matching 5 bases. In germline, CDR1 is MNHEY, CDR2 SVGEGT. Trimming cost V 2 bases and J 5 bases, with 11 bases left between them. The CDR3 sequence is 14 residues long. The CDR3 nucleotides are TGTGCCAGCAGTTACGGAACGAGGGGAGATACGCAGTATTTT. This translates into CASSYGTRGDTQYF.

The chain links TRBV6-5 to TRBJ2-5; 9 bases agree with TRBD2. This CDR3 has 16 residues. V gave up 8 bases and J gave up 4 bases; unmatched junction bases: 14. CDR1 and CDR2 (germline): MNHEY, SVGAGI. The DNA for the CDR3 is TGTGCCAGCGGAGTGCGGGGGGGCCTAGGGTTAGAGACCCAGTACTTC. It translates to CASGVRGGLGLETQYF.